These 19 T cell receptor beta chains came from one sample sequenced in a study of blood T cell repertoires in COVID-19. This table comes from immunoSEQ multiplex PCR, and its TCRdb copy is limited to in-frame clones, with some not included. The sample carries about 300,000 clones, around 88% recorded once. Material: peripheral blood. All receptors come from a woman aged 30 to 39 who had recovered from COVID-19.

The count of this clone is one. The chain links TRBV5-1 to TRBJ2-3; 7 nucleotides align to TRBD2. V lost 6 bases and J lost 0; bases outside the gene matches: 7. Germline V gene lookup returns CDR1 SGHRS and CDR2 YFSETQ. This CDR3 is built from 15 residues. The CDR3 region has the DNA TGCGCCAGCAAGTACAGCGGGGCTAGCACAGATACGCAGTATTTT. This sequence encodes CASKYSGASTDTQYF.

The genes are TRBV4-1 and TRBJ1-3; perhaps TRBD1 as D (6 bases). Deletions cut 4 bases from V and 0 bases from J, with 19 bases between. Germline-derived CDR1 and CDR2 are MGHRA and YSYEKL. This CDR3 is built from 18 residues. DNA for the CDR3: TGCGCCAGCAGCCTCTTCGCGGGGGGGGCCGACTCTGGAAACACCATATATTTT. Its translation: CASSLFAGGADSGNTIYF.

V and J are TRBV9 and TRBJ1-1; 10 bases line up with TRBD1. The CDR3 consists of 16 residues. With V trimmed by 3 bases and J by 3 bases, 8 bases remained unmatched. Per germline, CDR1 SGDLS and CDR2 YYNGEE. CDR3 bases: TGTGCCAGCAGCGACAGTCCCGGGACAGGGGACACTGAAGCTTTCTTT. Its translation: CASSDSPGTGDTEAFF. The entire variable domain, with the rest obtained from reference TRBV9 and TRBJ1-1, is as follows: DSGVTQTPKHLITATGQRVTLRCSPRSGDLSVYWYQQSLDQGLQFLIQYYNGEERAKGNILERFSAQQFPDLHSELNLSSLELGDSALYFCASSDSPGTGDTEAFFGQGTRLTVV.

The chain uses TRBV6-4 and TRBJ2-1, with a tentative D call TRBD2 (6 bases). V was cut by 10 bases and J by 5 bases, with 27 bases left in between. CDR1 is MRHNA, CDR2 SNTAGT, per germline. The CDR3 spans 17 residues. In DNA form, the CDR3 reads TGTGCCACCGCGAGGTACCCAATTTACGGGGAGGACAATGAGCAGTTCTTC. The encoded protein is CATARYPIYGEDNEQFF.

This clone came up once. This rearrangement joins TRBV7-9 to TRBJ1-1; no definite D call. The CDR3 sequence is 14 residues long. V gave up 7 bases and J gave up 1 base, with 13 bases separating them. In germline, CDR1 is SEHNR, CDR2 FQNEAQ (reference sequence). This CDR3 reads CASTNTAGNTEAFF. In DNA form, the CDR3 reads TGTGCCAGCACCAATACGGCGGGGAACACTGAAGCTTTCTTT.

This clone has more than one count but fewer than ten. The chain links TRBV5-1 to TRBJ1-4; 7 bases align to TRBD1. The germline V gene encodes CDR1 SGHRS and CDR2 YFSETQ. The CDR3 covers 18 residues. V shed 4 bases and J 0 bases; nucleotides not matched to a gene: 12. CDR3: CASSTGTAESATNEKLFF. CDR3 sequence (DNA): TGCGCCAGCAGCACCGGGACAGCGGAGTCTGCAACTAATGAAAAACTGTTTTTT.

The CDR3 protein is CASKTSTGTLSYEQYF. For the CDR3, the DNA is TGTGCCAGCAAAACTTCCACAGGGACACTAAGCTACGAGCAGTACTTC. This rearrangement joins TRBV13 to TRBJ2-7; perhaps TRBD1 as D (6 bases). The V and J ends lost 7 bases and 3 bases respectively, with 22 bases between them. The CDR3 totals 16 residues. Germline values: CDR1 PRHDT, CDR2 FYEKMQ (reference sequence).

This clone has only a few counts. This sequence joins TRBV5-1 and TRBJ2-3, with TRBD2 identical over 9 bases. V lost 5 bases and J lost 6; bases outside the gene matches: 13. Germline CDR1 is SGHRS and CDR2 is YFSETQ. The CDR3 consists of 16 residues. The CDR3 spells CASRRGGSGGSDTQYF. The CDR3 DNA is TGCGCCAGCAGACGTGGGGGTAGCGGGGGTTCTGATACGCAGTATTTT.

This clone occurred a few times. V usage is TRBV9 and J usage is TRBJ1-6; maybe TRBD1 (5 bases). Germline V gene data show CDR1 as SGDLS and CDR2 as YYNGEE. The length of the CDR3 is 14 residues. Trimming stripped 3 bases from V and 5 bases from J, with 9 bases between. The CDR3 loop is CASSAGGDNSPLHF. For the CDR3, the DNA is TGTGCCAGCAGCGCGGGAGGGGATAATTCACCCCTCCACTTT. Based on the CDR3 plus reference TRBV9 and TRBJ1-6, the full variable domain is DSGVTQTPKHLITATGQRVTLRCSPRSGDLSVYWYQQSLDQGLQFLIQYYNGEERAKGNILERFSAQQFPDLHSELNLSSLELGDSALYFCASSAGGDNSPLHFGNGTRLTVT.

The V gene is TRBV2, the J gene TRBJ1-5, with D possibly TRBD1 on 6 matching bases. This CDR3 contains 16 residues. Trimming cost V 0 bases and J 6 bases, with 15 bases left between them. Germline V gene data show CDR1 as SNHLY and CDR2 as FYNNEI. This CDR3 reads CASSEALRGGPQPQHF. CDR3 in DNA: TGTGCCAGCAGTGAAGCGCTTCGGGGGGGGCCTCAGCCCCAGCATTTT.

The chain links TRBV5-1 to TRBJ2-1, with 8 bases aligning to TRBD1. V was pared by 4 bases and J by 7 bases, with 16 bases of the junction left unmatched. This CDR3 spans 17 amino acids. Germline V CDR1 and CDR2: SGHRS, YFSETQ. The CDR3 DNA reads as TGCGCCAGCAGCGCTAGGACCGGGACAGGCAATGTGAATGAGCAGTTCTTC. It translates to CASSARTGTGNVNEQFF.

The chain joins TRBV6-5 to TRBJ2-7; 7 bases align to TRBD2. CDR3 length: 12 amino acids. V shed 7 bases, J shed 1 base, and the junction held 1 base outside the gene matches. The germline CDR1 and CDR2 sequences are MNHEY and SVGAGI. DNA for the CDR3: TGTGCCAGCATCGGGGGGTCCTACGAGCAGTACTTC. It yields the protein CASIGGSYEQYF.

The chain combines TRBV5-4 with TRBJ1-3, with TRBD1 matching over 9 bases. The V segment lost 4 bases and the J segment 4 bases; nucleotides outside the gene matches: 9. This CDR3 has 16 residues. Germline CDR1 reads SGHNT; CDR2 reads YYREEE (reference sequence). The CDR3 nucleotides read TGTGCCAGCAGCGTATCGACAGGGGGTCCGGGAAACACCATATATTTT. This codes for CASSVSTGGPGNTIYF.

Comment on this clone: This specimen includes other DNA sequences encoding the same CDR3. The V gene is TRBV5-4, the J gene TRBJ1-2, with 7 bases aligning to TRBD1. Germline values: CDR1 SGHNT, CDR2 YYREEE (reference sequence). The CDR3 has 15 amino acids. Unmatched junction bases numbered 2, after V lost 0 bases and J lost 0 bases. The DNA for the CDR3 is TGTGCCAGCAGCTTGGTAACAGGGGCTAACTATGGCTACACCTTC. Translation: CASSLVTGANYGYTF.

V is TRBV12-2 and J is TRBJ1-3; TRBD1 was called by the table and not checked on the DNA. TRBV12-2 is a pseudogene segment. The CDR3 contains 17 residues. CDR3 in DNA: TGTGCAAGTCGCTTCGACAGTCCGACCTTCTCTGGAAACACCATATATTTT. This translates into CASRFDSPTFSGNTIYF.

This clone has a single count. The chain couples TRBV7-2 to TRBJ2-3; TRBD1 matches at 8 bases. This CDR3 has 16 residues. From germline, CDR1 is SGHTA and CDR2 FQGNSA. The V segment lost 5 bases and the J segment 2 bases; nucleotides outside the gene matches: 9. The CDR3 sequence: CASSPRGLLPTDTQYF. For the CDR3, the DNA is TGTGCCAGCAGCCCCAGGGGGCTCCTGCCCACAGATACGCAGTATTTT.

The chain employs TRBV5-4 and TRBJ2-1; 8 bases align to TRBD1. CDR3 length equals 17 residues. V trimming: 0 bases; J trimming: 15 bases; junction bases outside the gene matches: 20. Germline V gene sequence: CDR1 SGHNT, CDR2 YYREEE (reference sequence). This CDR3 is CASSLDAGGPNIPRTFF. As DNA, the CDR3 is TGTGCCAGCAGCTTGGATGCAGGGGGCCCTAATATTCCCCGGACGTTCTTC. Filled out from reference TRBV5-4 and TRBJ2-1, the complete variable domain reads ETGVTQSPTHLIKTRGQQVTLRCSSQSGHNTVSWYQQALGQGPQFIFQYYREEENGRGNFPPRFSGLQFPNYSSELNVNALELDDSALYLCASSLDAGGPNIPRTFFGPGTRLTVL.

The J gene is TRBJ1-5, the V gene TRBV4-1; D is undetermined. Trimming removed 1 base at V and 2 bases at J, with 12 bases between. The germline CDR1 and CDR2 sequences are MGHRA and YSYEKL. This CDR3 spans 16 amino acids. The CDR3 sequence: CASSQAPGSGNQPQHF. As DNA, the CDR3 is TGCGCCAGCAGCCAAGCCCCGGGAAGCGGCAATCAGCCCCAGCATTTT.

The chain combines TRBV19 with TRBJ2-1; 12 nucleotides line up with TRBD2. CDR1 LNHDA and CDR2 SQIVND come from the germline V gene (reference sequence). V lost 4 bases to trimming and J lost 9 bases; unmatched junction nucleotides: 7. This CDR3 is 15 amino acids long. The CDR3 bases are TGTGCCAGTAGTACACCTCCGGGACTAGCGGGTGAGCAGTTCTTC. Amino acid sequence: CASSTPPGLAGEQFF.